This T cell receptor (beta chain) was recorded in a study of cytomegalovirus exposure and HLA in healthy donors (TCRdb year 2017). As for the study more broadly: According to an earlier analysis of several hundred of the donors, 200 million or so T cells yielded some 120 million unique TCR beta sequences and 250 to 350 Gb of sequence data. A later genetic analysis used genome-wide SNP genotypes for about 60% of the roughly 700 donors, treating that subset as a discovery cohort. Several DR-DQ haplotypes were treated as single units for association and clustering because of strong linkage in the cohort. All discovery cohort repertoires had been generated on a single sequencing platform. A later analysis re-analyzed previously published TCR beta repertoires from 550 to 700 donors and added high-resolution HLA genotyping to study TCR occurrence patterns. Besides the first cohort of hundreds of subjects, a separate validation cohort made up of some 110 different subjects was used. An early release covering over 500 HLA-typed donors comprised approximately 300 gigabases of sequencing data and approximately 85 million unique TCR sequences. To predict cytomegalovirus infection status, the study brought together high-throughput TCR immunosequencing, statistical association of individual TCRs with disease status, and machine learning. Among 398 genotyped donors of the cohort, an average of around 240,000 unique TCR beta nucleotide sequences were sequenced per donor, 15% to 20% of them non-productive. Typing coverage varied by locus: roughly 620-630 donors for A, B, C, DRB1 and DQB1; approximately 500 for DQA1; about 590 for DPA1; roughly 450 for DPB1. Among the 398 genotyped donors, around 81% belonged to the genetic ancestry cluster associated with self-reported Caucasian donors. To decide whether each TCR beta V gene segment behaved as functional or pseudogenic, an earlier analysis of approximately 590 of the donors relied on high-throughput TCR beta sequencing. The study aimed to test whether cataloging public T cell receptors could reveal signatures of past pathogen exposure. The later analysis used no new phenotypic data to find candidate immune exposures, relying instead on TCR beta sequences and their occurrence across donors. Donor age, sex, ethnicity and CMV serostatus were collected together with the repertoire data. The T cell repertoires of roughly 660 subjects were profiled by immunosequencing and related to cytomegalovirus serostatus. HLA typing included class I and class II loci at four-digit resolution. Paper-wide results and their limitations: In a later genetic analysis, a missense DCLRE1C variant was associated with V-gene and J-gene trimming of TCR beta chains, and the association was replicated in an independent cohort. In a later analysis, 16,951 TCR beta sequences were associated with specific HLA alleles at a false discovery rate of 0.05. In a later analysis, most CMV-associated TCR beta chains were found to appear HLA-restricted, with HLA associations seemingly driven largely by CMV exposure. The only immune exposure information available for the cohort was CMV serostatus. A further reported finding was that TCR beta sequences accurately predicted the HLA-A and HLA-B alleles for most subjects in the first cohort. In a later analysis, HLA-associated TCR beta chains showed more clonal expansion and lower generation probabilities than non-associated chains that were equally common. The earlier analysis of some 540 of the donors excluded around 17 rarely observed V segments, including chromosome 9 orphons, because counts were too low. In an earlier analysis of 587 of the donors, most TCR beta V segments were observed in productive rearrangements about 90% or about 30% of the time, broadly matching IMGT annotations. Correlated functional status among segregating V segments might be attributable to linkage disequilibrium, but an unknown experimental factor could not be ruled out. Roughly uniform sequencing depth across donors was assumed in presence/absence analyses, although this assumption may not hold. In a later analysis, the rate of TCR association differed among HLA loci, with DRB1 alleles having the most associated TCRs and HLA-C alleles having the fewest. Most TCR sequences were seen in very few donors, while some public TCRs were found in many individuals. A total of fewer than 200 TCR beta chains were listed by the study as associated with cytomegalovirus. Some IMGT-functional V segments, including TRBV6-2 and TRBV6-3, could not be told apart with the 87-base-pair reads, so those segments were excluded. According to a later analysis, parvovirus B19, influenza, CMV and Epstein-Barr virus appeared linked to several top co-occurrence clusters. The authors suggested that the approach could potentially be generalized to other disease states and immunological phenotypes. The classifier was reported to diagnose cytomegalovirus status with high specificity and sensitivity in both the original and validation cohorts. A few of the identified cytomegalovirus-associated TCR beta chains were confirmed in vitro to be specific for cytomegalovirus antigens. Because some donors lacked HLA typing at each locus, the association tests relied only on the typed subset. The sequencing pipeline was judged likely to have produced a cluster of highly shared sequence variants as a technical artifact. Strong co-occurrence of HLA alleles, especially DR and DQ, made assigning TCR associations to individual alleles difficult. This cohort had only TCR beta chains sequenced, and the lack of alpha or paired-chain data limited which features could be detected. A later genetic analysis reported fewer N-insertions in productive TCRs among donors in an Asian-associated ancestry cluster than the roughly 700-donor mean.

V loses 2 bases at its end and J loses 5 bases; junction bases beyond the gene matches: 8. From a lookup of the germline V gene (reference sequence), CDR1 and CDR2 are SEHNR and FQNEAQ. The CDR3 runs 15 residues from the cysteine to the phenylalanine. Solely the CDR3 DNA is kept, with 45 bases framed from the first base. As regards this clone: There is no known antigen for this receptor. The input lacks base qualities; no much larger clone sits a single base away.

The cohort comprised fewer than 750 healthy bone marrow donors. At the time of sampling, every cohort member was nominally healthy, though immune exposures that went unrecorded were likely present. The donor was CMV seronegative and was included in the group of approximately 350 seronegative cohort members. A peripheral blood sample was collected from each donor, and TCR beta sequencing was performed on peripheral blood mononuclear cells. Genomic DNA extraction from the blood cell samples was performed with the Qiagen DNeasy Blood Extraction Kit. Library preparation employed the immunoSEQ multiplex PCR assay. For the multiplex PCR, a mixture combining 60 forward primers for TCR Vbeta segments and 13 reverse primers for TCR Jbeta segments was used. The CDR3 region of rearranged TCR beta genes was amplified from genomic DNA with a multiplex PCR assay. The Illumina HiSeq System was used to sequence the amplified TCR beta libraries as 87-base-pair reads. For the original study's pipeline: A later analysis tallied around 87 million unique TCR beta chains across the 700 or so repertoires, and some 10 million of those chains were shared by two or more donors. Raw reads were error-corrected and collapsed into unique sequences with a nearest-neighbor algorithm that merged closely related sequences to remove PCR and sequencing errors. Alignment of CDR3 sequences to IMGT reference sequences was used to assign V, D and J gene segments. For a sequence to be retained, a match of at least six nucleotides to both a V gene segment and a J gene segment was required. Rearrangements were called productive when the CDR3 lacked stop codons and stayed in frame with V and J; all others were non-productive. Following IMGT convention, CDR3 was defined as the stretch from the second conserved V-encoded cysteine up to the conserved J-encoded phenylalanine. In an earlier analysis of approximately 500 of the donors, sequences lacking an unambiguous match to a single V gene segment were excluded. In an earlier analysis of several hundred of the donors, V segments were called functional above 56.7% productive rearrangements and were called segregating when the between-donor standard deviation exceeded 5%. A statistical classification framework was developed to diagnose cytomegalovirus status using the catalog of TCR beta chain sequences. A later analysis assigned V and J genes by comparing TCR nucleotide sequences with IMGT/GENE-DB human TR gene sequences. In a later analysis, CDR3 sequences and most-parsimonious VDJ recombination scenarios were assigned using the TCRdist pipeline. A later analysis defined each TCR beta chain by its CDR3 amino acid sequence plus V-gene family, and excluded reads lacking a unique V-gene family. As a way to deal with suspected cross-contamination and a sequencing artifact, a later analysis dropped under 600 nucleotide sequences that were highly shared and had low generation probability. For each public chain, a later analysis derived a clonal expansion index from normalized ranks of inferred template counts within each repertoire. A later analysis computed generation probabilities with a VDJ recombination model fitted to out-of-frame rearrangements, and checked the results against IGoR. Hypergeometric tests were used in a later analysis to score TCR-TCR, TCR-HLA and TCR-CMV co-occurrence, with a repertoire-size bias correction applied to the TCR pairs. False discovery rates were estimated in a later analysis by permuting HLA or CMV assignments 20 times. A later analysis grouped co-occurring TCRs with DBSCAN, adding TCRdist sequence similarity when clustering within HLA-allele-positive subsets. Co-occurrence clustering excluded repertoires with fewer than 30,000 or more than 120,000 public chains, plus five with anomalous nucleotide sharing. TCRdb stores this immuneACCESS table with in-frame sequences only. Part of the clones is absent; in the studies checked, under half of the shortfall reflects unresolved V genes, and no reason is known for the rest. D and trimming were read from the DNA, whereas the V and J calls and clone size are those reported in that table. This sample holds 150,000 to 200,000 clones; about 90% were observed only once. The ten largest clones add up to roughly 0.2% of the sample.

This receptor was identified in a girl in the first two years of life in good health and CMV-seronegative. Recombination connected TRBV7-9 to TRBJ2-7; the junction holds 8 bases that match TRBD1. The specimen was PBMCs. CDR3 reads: CASSLSPQGGHEQYF. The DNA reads TGTGCCAGCAGCTTATCCCCACAGGGGGGCCACGAGCAGTACTTC.